This is a list of T cell receptor beta chains from one sample in a study of CD8 T cells in ankylosing spondylitis. TCRdb re-called the 5' RACE reads through MiXCR, storing one row per CDR3 protein. The sample lists under 300,000 distinct CDR3 sequences, approximately 11% occurring once. The specimen sequenced was blood, either unsorted or a sorted T cell fraction (not recorded which). Receptors originate from a male donor with ankylosing spondylitis or in good health (not recorded which). The CDR3 runs from the conserved cysteine through the conserved F or W.

CDR3 length	V gene	CDR3 protein
14	TRBV6-1	CASRGGRGNQPQHF
15	TRBV12-3/TRBV12-4	CASRRDTASGNTIYF
16	TRBV9	CASSDPNRGYLYGYTF
12	TRBV6-5	CASSYGYNEQFF
15	TRBV29-1	CSVGPRDRGYNEQFF
15	TRBV12-3/TRBV12-4	CASSSQAGSSYEQYF
18	TRBV18	CASSPPHDSRGSTYEQYF
12	TRBV11-2	CASSLNTVRYTF
15	TRBV28	CASIQLAGAEDTQYF
16	TRBV13	CASSLGPGTGASEQYF
16	TRBV12-3/TRBV12-4	CASSSPDRRMNTEAFF
14	TRBV5-1	CASSLGSGGGEQFF
16	TRBV12-3/TRBV12-4	CASSPGLAGASGEQFF
12	TRBV7-8	CASSSLPAEAFF
13	TRBV6-2/TRBV6-3	CASSYSEANEQFF
16	TRBV6-5	CASSYSRTGNTGELFF
14	TRBV20-1	CSATSGRRVYEQYF
14	TRBV19	CASNASPGEEKLFF
11	TRBV29-1	CSSDVGETQYF
16	TRBV6-5	CASSYSVGVIDTEAFF
14	TRBV28	CATRGQSHTYEQYF
14	TRBV27	CASSRGETRFEQYF
14	TRBV25-1	CASSEPGSGGELFF
19	TRBV6-5	CASSYSSSGSGSYTDTQYF
13	TRBV5-1	CASSYGSTYEQYF
14	TRBV7-2	CASSLAGAAGELFF
16	TRBV28	CASTRGGPSGANVLTF
15	TRBV20-1	CSASWGGSAGNEQFF